This passage covers 17 T cell receptor beta chains from one sample sequenced in a study of a mutant IDH1 vaccine in newly diagnosed glioma. The antigens of these receptors remain unknown. Regarding time point: week 47, end of study. In the vaccine, a single dose held 300 ug of the mutant IDH1 20-mer peptide, along with topical imiquimod. The method was immunoSEQ multiplex PCR; TCRdb's version includes in-frame clones alone and lacks a portion of them. Of just over 60,000 clones in the sample, roughly 80% were seen once. The sample consisted of PBMCs, taken from a glioma patient whose treatment included an IDH1 peptide vaccine. The receptors come from a man aged 30-40 years with glioma.

The chain carries TRBV7-2 and TRBJ2-7; 14 bases are a match to TRBD2. Germline V lookup: CDR1 SGHTA, CDR2 FQGNSA. This CDR3 has 15 residues. The V segment lost 5 bases and the J segment 2 bases; nucleotides outside the gene matches: 2. The CDR3 sequence: CASSRLAGGTYEQYF. CDR3 coding DNA: TGTGCCAGCAGCCGACTAGCGGGGGGGACCTACGAGCAGTACTTC.

As DNA, the CDR3 is TGTGCCAGTAGTACTGGCGGGGGGGCCTACAATGAGCAGTTCTTC. The encoded protein is CASSTGGGAYNEQFF. The chain recombines TRBV19 with TRBJ2-1; 9 positions agree with TRBD2. The CDR3 sequence is 15 residues long. The germline gives CDR1 LNHDA, CDR2 SQIVND (reference sequence). Losses at the gene ends were 4 bases for V and 2 bases for J; bases not matched to a gene: 3.

This chain uses TRBV5-4 with TRBJ1-1; no clear D gene. This CDR3 is built from 13 residues. V was pared by 0 bases and J by 6 bases, with 9 bases between. From germline, CDR1 is SGHNT and CDR2 YYREEE (reference sequence). CDR3 loop: CASSLVGGSEAFF. In DNA, the CDR3 is TGTGCCAGCAGCTTGGTAGGAGGGTCTGAAGCTTTCTTT. Looking up the rest from reference TRBV5-4 and TRBJ1-1 gives the full variable domain: ETGVTQSPTHLIKTRGQQVTLRCSSQSGHNTVSWYQQALGQGPQFIFQYYREEENGRGNFPPRFSGLQFPNYSSELNVNALELDDSALYLCASSLVGGSEAFFGQGTRLTVV.

The CDR3 sequence: CASSEEGQGTRNEKLFF. The CDR3 bases are TGTGCCAGCAGTGAAGAGGGACAGGGAACGAGAAATGAAAAACTGTTTTTT. The chain links TRBV6-1 to TRBJ1-4; 9 nucleotides agree with TRBD1. This CDR3 has 17 residues. In germline, CDR1 is MNHNS, CDR2 SASEGT. Unmatched junction bases numbered 8, after V lost 1 base and J lost 5 bases.

The V gene is TRBV19, the J gene TRBJ1-5; 10 bases are shared with TRBD1. The CDR3 covers 17 residues. Germline-derived CDR1 and CDR2 are LNHDA and SQIVND (reference sequence). V trimming: 4 bases; J trimming: 4 bases; junction bases outside the gene matches: 10. Here the CDR3 reads CASSNHPRQGANQPQHF. CDR3 bases: TGTGCCAGTAGTAATCATCCGAGACAGGGGGCTAATCAGCCCCAGCATTTT. Full variable domain (outside the CDR3, taken from reference TRBV19 and TRBJ1-5): DGGITQSPKYLFRKEGQNVTLSCEQNLNHDAMYWYRQDPGQGLRLIYYSQIVNDFQKGDIAEGYSVSREKKESFPLTVTSAQKNPTAFYLCASSNHPRQGANQPQHFGDGTRLSIL.

This clone has just a few counts. CDR3 protein: CASSLWGLQLRAFF. For the CDR3, the DNA is TGTGCCAGCAGCTTGTGGGGTCTTCAACTAAGGGCTTTCTTT. The chain employs TRBV5-5 and TRBJ1-1; the D is unclear. The germline gives CDR1 SGHKS, CDR2 YYEKEE (reference sequence). CDR3 length: 14 amino acids. Trimming removed 1 base at V and 11 bases at J, with 18 bases between. Supplemented by reference TRBV5-5 and TRBJ1-1, the full variable domain reads DAGVTQSPTHLIKTRGQQVTLRCSPISGHKSVSWYQQVLGQGPQFIFQYYEKEERGRGNFPDRFSARQFPNYSSELNVNALLLGDSALYLCASSLWGLQLRAFFGQGTRLTVV.

CDR3 sequence: CAISKHNEQFF. The CDR3 DNA reads TGTGCCATCAGCAAACACAATGAGCAGTTCTTC. V gene TRBV10-3 combines with J gene TRBJ2-1; D remains ambiguous. V was shortened by 6 bases and J by 5 bases, with 5 bases between the two germline ends. CDR1 and CDR2 (germline): ENHRY, SYGVKD. CDR3 length: 11 residues.

This chain connects TRBV19 to TRBJ1-1; 7 bases are shared with TRBD1. Germline loops: CDR1 LNHDA, CDR2 SQIVND (reference sequence). This CDR3 spans 14 amino acids. The V and J ends lost 5 bases and 7 bases, in that order; junction bases with no gene match: 10. For the CDR3, the DNA is TGTGCCAGTAGTGGACAGGCGGCACACAGTGAAGCTTTCTTT. Residues: CASSGQAAHSEAFF.

This chain connects TRBV18 to TRBJ2-7; 10 nucleotides match TRBD2. Germline V lookup: CDR1 KGHSH, CDR2 LQKENI. The CDR3 has 15 amino acids. The junction had 6 bases not matched to a gene; V was cut back by 3 bases and J by 4 bases. CDR3 residues: CASSPPGLALYEQYF. CDR3 nucleotide sequence: TGTGCCAGCTCACCCCCGGGACTAGCGCTTTACGAGCAGTACTTC.

The chain couples TRBV7-9 to TRBJ2-7; no reliable D call. The CDR3 has 13 amino acids. The V end lost 5 bases, the J end lost 4 bases, and 12 bases lay between the germline ends. Germline assignment: CDR1 SEHNR and CDR2 FQNEAQ (reference sequence). CDR3 amino acids: CASSQRTGYEQYF. CDR3 nucleotide sequence: TGTGCCAGCAGCCAAAGGACCGGGTACGAGCAGTACTTC.

The rearrangement links TRBV9 to TRBJ2-1; D possibly corresponds to TRBD1 (6 bases). From germline, CDR1 is SGDLS and CDR2 YYNGEE. Trimming removed 0 bases at V and 4 bases at J, with 26 bases between. The CDR3 runs 20 residues. The CDR3: CASSVATGVGVGQGYNEQFF. DNA of the CDR3: TGTGCCAGCAGCGTAGCTACGGGTGTGGGGGTGGGGCAGGGGTACAATGAGCAGTTCTTC.

The chain carries TRBV6-1 and TRBJ1-5; D gene unclear. V was trimmed by 5 bases and J by 0 bases, leaving 11 bases between them. Germline values: CDR1 MNHNS, CDR2 SASEGT. The CDR3 covers 15 residues. The CDR3 here is CASSLRRYSNQPQHF. The CDR3 DNA reads as TGTGCCAGCAGTCTGCGTCGATATAGCAATCAGCCCCAGCATTTT.

The V call is TRBV7-9, the J call TRBJ2-1; maybe TRBD2 (5 bases). Germline V lookup: CDR1 SEHNR, CDR2 FQNEAQ (reference sequence). The CDR3 has 12 amino acids. V lost 6 bases, J lost 9 bases, and 12 bases lay in between. CDR3 DNA: TGTGCCAGCAGGAGCCGGGCGGGTGAGCAGTTCTTC. Protein product: CASRSRAGEQFF.

The V and J genes are TRBV6-6 and TRBJ1-2; tentative D call: TRBD1 (5 bases). Germline V gives CDR1 MNHNY, CDR2 SVGAGI (reference sequence). With 6 bases removed from V and 6 bases from J, the gap between germline ends came to 23 bases. CDR3 length: 16 amino acids. The CDR3 protein is CASSRNEQGSGHGYTF. The CDR3 DNA reads TGTGCCAGCAGCCGGAACGAGCAGGGAAGTGGGCATGGCTACACCTTC.

The chain couples TRBV6-6 to TRBJ1-2; D is ambiguous. Germline CDR1 MNHNY, CDR2 SVGAGI (reference sequence). V was pared by 6 bases and J by 7 bases, with 9 bases between. This CDR3 spans 11 amino acids. In nucleotides, the CDR3 is TGTGCCAGCAGCTACAAGGGTGGCTACACCTTC. Amino acids: CASSYKGGYTF.

The chain recombines TRBV6-1 with TRBJ1-5; D not resolved. V lost 6 bases to trimming and J lost 1 base, with 13 bases between them. Germline V gene lookup returns CDR1 MNHNS and CDR2 SASEGT. The CDR3 extends over 15 amino acids. The CDR3 DNA is TGTGCCAGCAGCGTAGGTTCTACGAGCAATCAGCCCCAGCATTTT. As protein: CASSVGSTSNQPQHF.

This chain uses TRBV19 with TRBJ2-6; D is undetermined. The germline CDR1 and CDR2 sequences are LNHDA and SQIVND (reference sequence). This CDR3 comprises 15 residues. V was shortened by 7 bases and J by 4 bases, with 14 bases between the two germline ends. Here the CDR3 reads CASTADGAGANVLTF. Here the CDR3 DNA reads TGTGCCAGTACCGCGGACGGAGCCGGGGCCAACGTCCTGACTTTC.